This TCR beta chain was obtained from a study of beta chain features in type 1 diabetes. About the study: The number of sorted cells examined across all samples was 107,917,701. Findings of the study overall: TCRB CDR3s were moderately but significantly shorter in Type 1 diabetes patients in all four CD4+ subsets. When VDJ junctions were examined, type 1 diabetes patients showed fewer insertions and more deletions. It was among patients, rather than healthy donors, that naive, central memory and Treg TCRB repertoires appeared more similar. Equally in patients and controls, shorter templates might have been favored by PCR.

The entirety of the isolated RNA underwent reverse transcription, so expressed TCRB transcripts were sequenced. Method: immunoSEQ multiplex PCR; TCRdb's copy keeps in-frame clones and lacks some. The sample records over 600,000 clones, around 12% being singletons. In the case of this clone: The antigen is unknown.

Trimming took off 5 bases at V and 0 bases at J, with 14 bases between the two ends. The CDR3 is 16 residues long. Germline V gives CDR1 MNHEY, CDR2 SMNVEV (reference sequence). Sequenced sample: naive CD4+ T cells from blood. The chain joins TRBV27 to TRBJ1-5, with D possibly being TRBD1 (6 bases). This TCR came from a young man with type 1 diabetes. The CDR3 sequence: CASSPSGDYSNQPQHF. The CDR3 DNA sequence: TGTGCCAGCAGTCCCTCAGGGGACTATAGCAATCAGCCCCAGCATTTT.